This entry is about one TCR beta chain. This specimen comes from a study of control samples from healthy donors and cancer patients. Clones were read by immunoSEQ multiplex PCR, and TCRdb kept only the in-frame ones, dropping some. The sample contains 100,000 or so clones, around 80% of which appear only once. Trimming took 4 bases from V and 7 from J, leaving 14 bases between them. Germline V gene lookup returns CDR1 LGHDT and CDR2 YNNKEL (reference sequence). The CDR3 is 15 amino acids. V is TRBV3-1 (or the pseudogene TRBV3-2) and J is TRBJ1-6, with D perhaps TRBD1 (5 bases). This clonotype was sampled from a woman aged 25 to 39 in good health. The sample taken for sequencing was blood. CDR3 region: CASSPPAGGNSPLHF. As DNA, the CDR3 is TGTGCCAGCAGCCCCCCAGCGGGGGGGAATTCACCCCTCCACTTT.